The clone carrying this TCR beta chain was observed a few times. Its specificity is not known. This entry is derived from a study of cytomegalovirus exposure and HLA in healthy donors. Study observations and caveats: A reported reduction in N-insertions relative to the roughly 670-donor mean was seen in an Asian-associated ancestry cluster in a later analysis. In a later analysis, TCR beta V- and J-gene trimming was associated with a missense DCLRE1C variant. Links to common viral pathogens appeared, in a later analysis, for several of the most significant clusters.

Use of 60 Vbeta and 13 Jbeta primers characterized the PCR. Generated by immunoSEQ multiplex PCR, the TCRdb table keeps only in-frame clones and is missing some. The sample includes approximately 210,000 clones, roughly 81% of them seen just once. Trimming removed 1 base from V and 2 bases from J, with 9 bases in between. The germline CDR1 and CDR2 sequences are SGDLS and YYNGEE. The CDR3 covers 14 residues. The chain uses TRBV9 and TRBJ1-1; D is uncertain. Sequencing was done on a sample of PBMCs. This clonotype originated in a woman aged 25-40 years in good health and CMV-seropositive. CDR3: CASSVSRSNTEAFF. In nucleotides, the CDR3 is TGTGCCAGCAGCGTAAGCAGGTCTAACACTGAAGCTTTCTTT.